This TCR beta chain was identified in a study of T cell repertoires in cytomegalovirus infection. Study-wide findings and caveats: The cumulative frequency of public TCR beta families distinguished individuals who carried CMV together with the relevant HLA.

This clonotype was detected many times. The antigen is unknown. TCRdb redid the calling of the reads with MiXCR, one entry per CDR3 protein. The sample lists about 83,000 distinct CDR3 sequences, 20% to 30% occurring once. The TCR sequence derives from a human donor in good health (CMV status not recorded). Some clones in this sample may be carry-over from other donors' samples. The sequenced sample was CD8+ T cells from cultured PBMCs, obtained from culture after CMV antigen stimulation.

The CDR3, as DNA: TGTGCCAGCAGCTTTGGGGGGACCCCCTACAATGAGCAGTTCTTC. It translates to CASSFGGTPYNEQFF. The chain couples TRBV7-6 to TRBJ2-1; D may be TRBD2 (6 bases). The CDR3 consists of 15 residues. Germline loops: CDR1 SGHVS, CDR2 FNYEAQ. V was clipped by 3 bases and J by 2 bases, with 11 bases between them.